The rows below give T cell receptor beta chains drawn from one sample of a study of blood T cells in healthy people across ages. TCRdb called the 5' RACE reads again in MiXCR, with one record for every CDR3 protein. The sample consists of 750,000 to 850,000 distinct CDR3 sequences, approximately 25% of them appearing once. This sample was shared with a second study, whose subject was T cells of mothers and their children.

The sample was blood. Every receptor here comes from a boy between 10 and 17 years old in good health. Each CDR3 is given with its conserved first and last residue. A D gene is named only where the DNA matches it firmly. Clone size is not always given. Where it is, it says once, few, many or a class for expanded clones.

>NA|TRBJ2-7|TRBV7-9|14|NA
TGTGCCAGCACCCAAGACAGGACCCCCTACGAGCAGTACTTC
CASTQDRTPYEQYF
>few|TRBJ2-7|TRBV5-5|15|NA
TGTGCCAGCAGCTTGACAGGGATCGTCTCCTACGAGCAGTACTTC
CASSLTGIVSYEQYF
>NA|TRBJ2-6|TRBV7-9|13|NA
TGTGCCAGCTCGCAGGCTGGGGCCAACGTCCTGACTTTC
CASSQAGANVLTF
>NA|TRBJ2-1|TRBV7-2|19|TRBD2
TGTGCCAGCAGCTTCCCCGAGGGAGGGCCGGTAGGGTCCTACAATGAGCAGTTCTTC
CASSFPEGGPVGSYNEQFF
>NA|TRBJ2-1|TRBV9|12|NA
TGTGCCAGCAGCGTCTCCTACAATGAGCAGTTCTTC
CASSVSYNEQFF
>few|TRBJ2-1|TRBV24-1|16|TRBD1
TGTGCCACCAGTGACCAGGGGACAGGGGTTGGGAATGAGCAGTTCTTC
CATSDQGTGVGNEQFF
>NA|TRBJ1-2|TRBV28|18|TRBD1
TGTGCCAGCAGTTTCCTTGTCCCGGGACAGGGGGCAGAGGGAGGCTACACCTTC
CASSFLVPGQGAEGGYTF
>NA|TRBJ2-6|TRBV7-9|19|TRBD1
TGTGCCAGCAGCCCAGGGCAGGGGGCCTTGCTTTCTGGGGCCAACGTCCTGACTTTC
CASSPGQGALLSGANVLTF
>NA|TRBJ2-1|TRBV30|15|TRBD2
TGTGCCTGGAGTTCGGGACTAGCGGGGCCGTTTGAGCAGTTCTTC
CAWSSGLAGPFEQFF
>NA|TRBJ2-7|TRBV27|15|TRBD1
TGTGCCAGCAGTGCTGCTCCCGGGACAGCTTACGAGCAGTACTTC
CASSAAPGTAYEQYF
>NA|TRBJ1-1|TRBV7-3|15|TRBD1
TGTGCCAGCAGCATAGGACAGGGGATGAACACTGAAGCTTTCTTT
CASSIGQGMNTEAFF
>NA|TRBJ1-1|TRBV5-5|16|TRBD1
TGTGCCAGCAGCCAGTGGACAGGCTACATGAACACTGAAGCTTTCTTT
CASSQWTGYMNTEAFF
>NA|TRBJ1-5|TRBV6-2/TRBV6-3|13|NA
TGTGCCGGCAGGAATAACAGGGCTCGGCCCCAGCATTTT
CAGRNNRARPQHF
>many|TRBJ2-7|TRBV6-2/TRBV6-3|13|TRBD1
TGTGCCAGCAGTTACCGGGACAGCTACGAGCAGTACTTC
CASSYRDSYEQYF
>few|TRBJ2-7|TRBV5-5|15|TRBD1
TGTGCCAGCAGCTTCCTGGGACAGGAACCCTACGAGCAGTACTTC
CASSFLGQEPYEQYF
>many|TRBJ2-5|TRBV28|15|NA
TGTGCCAGCAGTTCCGCTTGGGGGCGCGAGGAGACCCAGTACTTC
CASSSAWGREETQYF
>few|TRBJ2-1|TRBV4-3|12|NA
TGCGCCAGCAGCCAACAAAACAATGAGCAGTTCTTC
CASSQQNNEQFF
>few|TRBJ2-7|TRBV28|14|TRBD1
TGTGCCAGTTGGGGACAGAGTAAATCCTACGAGCAGTACTTC
CASWGQSKSYEQYF
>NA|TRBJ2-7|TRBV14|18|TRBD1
TGTGCCAGCAGCCAAGATCTATTGAAGGTGGTGGGACAGAAAAAATTGTACTTC
CASSQDLLKVVGQKKLYF
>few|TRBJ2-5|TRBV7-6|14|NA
TGTGCCAGCAGTCATCTTCCAGGGCCAGGGGAGCAGTACTTC
CASSHLPGPGEQYF
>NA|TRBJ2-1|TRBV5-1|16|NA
TGCGCCAGCAGCAGGGGGACGCAAAGCTCCTACAATGAGCAGTTCTTC
CASSRGTQSSYNEQFF
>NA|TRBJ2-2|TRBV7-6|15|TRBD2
TGTGCCAGCAGCGCGCCGGGACTAGCGGCCGGGGAGCTGTTTTTT
CASSAPGLAAGELFF